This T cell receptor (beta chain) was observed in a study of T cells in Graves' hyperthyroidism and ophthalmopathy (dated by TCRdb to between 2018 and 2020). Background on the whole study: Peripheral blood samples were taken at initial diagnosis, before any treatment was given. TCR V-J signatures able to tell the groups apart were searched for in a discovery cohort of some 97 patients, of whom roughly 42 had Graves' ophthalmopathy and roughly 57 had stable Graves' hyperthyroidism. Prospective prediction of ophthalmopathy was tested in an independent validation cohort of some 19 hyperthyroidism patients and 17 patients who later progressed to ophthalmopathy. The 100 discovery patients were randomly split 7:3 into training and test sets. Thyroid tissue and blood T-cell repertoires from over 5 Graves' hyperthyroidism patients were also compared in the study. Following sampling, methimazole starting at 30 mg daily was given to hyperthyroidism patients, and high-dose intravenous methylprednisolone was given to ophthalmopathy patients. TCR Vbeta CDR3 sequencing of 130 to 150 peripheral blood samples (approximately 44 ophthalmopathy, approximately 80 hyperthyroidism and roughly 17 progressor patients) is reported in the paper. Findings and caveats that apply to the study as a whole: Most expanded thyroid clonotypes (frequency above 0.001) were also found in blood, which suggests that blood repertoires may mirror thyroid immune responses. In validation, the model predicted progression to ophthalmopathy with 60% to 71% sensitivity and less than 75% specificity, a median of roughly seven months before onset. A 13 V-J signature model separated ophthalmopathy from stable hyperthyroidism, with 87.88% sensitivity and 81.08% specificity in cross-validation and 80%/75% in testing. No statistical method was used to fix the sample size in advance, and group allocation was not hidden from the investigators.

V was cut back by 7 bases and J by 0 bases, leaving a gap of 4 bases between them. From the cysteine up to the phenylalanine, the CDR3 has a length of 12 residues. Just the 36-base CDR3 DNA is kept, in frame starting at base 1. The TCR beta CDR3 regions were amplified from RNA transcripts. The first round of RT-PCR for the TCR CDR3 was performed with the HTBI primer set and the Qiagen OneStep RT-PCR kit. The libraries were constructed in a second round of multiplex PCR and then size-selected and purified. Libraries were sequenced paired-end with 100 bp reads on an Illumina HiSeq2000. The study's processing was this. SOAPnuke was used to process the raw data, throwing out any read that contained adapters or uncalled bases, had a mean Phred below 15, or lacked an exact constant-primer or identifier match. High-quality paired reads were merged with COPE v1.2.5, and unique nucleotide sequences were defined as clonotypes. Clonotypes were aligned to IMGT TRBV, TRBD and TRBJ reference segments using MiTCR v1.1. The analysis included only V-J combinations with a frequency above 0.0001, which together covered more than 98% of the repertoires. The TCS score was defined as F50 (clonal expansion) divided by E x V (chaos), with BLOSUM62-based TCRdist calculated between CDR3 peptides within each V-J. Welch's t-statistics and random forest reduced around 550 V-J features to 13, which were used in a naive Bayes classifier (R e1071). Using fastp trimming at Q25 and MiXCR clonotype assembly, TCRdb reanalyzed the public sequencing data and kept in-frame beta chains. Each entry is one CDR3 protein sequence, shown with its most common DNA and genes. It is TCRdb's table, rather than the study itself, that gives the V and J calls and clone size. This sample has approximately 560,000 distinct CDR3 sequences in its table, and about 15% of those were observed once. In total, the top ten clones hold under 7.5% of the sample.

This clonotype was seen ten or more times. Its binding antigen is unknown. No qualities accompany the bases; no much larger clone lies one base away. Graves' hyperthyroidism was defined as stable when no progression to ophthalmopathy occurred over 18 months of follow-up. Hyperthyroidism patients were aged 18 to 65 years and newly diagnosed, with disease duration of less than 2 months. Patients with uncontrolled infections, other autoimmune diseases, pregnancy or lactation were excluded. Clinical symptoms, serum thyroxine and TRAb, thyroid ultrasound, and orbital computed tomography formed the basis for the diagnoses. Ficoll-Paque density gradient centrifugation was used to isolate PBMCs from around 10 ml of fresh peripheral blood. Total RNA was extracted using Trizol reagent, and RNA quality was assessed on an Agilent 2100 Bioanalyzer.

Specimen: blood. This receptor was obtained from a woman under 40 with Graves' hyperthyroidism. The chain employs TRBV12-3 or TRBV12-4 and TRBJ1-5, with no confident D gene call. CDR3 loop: CASTRSNQPQHF. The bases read TGTGCCAGCACCCGTAGCAATCAGCCCCAGCATTTT.